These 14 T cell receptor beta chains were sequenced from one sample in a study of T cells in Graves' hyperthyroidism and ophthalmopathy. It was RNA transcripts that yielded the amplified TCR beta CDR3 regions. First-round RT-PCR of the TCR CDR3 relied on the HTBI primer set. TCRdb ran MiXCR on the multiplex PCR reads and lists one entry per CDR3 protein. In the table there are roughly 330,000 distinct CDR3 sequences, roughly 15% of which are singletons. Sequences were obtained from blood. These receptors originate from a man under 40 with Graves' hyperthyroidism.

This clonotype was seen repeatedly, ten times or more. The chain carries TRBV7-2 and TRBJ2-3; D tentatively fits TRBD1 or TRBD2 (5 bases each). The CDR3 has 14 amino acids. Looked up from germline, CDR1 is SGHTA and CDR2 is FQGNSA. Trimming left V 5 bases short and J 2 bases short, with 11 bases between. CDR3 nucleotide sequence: TGTGCCAGCAGCGAGGGGCTAGCCACAGATACGCAGTATTTT. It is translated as CASSEGLATDTQYF. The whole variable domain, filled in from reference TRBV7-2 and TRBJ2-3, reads GAGVSQSPSNKVTEKGKDVELRCDPISGHTALYWYRQSLGQGLEFLIYFQGNSAPDKSGLPSDRFSAERTGGSVSTLTIQRTQQEDSAVYLCASSEGLATDTQYFGPGTRLTVL.

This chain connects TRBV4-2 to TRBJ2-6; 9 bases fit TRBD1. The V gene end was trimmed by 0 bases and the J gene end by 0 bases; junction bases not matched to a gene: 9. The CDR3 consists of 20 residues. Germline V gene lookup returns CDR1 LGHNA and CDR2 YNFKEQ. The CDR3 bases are TGTGCCAGCAGCCAAGATTCGGGGGACAGGGCTTACTCTGGGGCCAACGTCCTGACTTTC. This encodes CASSQDSGDRAYSGANVLTF.

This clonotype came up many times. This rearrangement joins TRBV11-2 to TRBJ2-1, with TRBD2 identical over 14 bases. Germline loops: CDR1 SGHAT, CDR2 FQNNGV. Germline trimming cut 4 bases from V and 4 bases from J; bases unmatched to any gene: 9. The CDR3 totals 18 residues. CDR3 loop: CASSYSGTSGSLYNEQFF. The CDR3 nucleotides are TGTGCCAGCAGCTACTCCGGGACTAGCGGGAGTTTATACAATGAGCAGTTCTTC.

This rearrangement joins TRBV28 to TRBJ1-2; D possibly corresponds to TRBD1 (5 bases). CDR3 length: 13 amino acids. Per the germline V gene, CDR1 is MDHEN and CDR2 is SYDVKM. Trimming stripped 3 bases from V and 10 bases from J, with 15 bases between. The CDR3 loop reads CASSFGGREFYTF. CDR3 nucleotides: TGTGCCAGCAGTTTCGGTGGCAGGGAGTTCTACACCTTC.

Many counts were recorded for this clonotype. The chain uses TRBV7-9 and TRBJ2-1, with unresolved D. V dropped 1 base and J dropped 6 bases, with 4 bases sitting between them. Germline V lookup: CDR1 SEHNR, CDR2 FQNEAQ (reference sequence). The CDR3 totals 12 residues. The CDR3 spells CASSLGTNEQFF. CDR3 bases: TGTGCCAGCAGCTTAGGGACCAATGAGCAGTTCTTC.

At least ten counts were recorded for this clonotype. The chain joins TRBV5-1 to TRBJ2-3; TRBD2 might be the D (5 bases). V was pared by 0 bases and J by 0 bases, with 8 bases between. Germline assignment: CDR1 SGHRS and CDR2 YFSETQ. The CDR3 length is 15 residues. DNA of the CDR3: TGCGCCAGCAGCTTGGTAGCGACTAGCACAGATACGCAGTATTTT. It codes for CASSLVATSTDTQYF.

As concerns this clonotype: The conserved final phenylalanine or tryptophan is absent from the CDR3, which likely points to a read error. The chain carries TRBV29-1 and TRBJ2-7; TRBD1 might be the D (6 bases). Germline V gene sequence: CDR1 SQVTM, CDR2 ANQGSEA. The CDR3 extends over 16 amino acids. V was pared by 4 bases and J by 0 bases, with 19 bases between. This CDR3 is CSVAGQTGQASYEQYL. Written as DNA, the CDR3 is TGCAGCGTTGCCGGACAGACAGGCCAGGCCTCCTACGAGCAGTACCTC.

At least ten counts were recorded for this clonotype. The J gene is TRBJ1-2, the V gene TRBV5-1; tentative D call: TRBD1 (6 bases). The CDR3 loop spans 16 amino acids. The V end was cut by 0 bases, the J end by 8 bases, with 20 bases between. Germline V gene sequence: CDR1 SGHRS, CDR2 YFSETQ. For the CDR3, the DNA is TGCGCCAGCAGCTTGGTGTCCAGGGGCGCACAAGGGGGCTACACCTTC. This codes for CASSLVSRGAQGGYTF.

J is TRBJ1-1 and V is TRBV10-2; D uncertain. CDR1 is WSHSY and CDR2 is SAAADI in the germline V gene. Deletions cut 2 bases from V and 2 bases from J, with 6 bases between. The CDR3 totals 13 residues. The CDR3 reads CASSEVANTEAFF. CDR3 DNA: TGCGCCAGCAGTGAGGTCGCAAACACTGAAGCTTTCTTT.

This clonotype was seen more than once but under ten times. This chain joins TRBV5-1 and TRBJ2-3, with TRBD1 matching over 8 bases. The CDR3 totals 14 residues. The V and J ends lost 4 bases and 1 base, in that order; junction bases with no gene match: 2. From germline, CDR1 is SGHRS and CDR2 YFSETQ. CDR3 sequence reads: CASSQGQGTDTQYF. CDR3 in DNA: TGCGCCAGCAGCCAGGGACAGGGCACAGATACGCAGTATTTT.

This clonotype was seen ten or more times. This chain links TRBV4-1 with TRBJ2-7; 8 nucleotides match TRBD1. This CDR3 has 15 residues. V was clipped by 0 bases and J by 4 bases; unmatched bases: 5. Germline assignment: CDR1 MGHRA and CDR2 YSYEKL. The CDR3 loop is CASSQEMGQAYEQYF. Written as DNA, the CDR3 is TGCGCCAGCAGCCAAGAAATGGGACAGGCGTACGAGCAGTACTTC.

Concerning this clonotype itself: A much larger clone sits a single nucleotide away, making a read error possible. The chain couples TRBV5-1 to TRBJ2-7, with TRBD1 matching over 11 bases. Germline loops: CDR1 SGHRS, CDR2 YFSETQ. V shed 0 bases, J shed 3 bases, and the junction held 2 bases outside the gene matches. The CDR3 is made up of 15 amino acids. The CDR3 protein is CASSLEGQGVYEQYF. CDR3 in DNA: TGCGCCAGCAGCTTGGAGGGACAGGGGGTCTACGAGCAGTACTTC.

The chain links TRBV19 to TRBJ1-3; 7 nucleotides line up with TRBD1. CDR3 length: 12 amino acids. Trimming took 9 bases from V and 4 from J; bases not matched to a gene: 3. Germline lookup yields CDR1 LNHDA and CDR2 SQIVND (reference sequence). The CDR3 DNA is TGTGCCAGCGGGACAGTCGGAAACACCATATATTTT. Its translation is CASGTVGNTIYF.

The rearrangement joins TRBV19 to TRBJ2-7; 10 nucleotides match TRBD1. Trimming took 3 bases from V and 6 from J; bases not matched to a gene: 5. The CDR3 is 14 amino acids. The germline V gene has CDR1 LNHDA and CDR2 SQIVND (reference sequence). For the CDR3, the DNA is TGTGCCAGTAGTATTGGGACAGGGGTATTCGAGCAGTACTTC. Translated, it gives CASSIGTGVFEQYF.